Detailed here is one T cell receptor beta chain. Its antigen remains unidentified. The data were taken from a study of post-analysis software for immune sequencing data. Study overall: As for disease course, relapsing-remitting, secondary progressive and progressive-relapsing multiple sclerosis were all included.

Study results and caveats: People with multiple sclerosis had a significantly lower normalized Chao1 diversity than controls did. F measure showed strong co-clustering of same-batch samples. TRBV segments more frequent in patients than in controls numbered five and included TRBV5-6, TRBV5-1 and TRBV20-1.

Germline V gene data show CDR1 as SGHRS and CDR2 as YFSETQ. V lost 5 bases to trimming and J lost 1 base, with 7 bases between them. The CDR3 runs 13 residues. Presence of unique molecular identifiers characterized the TCR beta cDNA libraries. T cells numbering 1 to 10 million yielded 450,000 to 500,000 cDNA molecules. TCRdb redid the calling of the PCR reads with MiXCR, one entry per CDR3 protein. Among some 190,000 distinct CDR3 sequences, about 30% were seen once, and the ten largest hold 3% to 3.5%. The source is a girl between 2 and 17 years old with multiple sclerosis. The gene calls are TRBV5-1 and TRBJ1-5, with D uncertain. Material: blood. The CDR3 is CASRLASNQPQHF. The CDR3 nucleotides are TGCGCCAGCAGACTGGCGAGCAATCAGCCCCAGCATTTT.